This T cell receptor (beta chain) was found in a study of blood T cell repertoires in COVID-19. Looked up from germline, CDR1 is SGHTA and CDR2 is FQGNSA. CDR3 size: 15 residues. V was trimmed by 1 base and J by 7 bases, leaving 13 bases between them. In the original processing: The authors estimated nucleated cell counts from reference gene primer amplification. Here immunoSEQ multiplex PCR was the method, and the copy in TCRdb shows in-frame clones only, minus some. D and trimming were read from the DNA, whereas the V and J calls and clone size are those reported in that table. The sample records hundreds of thousands of clones, 85% to 90% being singletons. In terms of age and location, participants ranged from about 18 to 90 years and lived in about 25 US areas. Categorization into cohorts depended on clinical history that participants reported.

The source of this sequence is a woman between 18 and 30 years old who had recovered from COVID-19. This sequence joins TRBV7-2 and TRBJ1-4, with unresolved D. The sample was PBMCs or T cells enriched from blood (not recorded which). The CDR3 region is CASSLGRLEFEKLFF. CDR3 coding DNA: TGTGCCAGCAGCTTAGGGCGGTTGGAGTTTGAAAAACTGTTTTTT.